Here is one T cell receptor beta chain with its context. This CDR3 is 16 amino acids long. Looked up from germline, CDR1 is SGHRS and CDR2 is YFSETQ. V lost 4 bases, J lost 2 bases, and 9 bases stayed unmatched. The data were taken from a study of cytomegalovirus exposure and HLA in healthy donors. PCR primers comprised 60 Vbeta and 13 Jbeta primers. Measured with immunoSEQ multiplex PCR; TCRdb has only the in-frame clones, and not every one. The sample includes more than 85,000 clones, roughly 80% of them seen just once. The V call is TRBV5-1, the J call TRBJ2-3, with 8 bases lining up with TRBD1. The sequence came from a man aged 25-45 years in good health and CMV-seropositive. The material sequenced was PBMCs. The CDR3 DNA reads TGCGCCAGCAGCCTGGCCGGACAGGGAATCACAGATACGCAGTATTTT. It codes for CASSLAGQGITDTQYF.